These 19 T cell receptor beta chains were all obtained from the same sample, sequenced in a study of CD8+ T cells in alopecia areata (dated by TCRdb to between 2018 and 2020). The sample's treatment or condition label is to be understood as: oral pan-JAK inhibitor, 5-10 mg twice daily. The library was prepared using the immunoSEQ multiplex PCR assay. RNA was extracted from all samples and reverse transcribed into cDNA as template for TCR sequencing. TCRdb holds this immuneACCESS table with in-frame rearrangements only. Some clones are missing; in checked studies, unresolved V genes explain under half, and the rest has no known cause. Across this sample there are a few hundred thousand clones, with around two fifths seen only once. In total, the top ten clones hold 0.48% of the sample. Sequenced material: CD4+ T cells sorted from blood, taken at approximately week 34, from a patient treated with tofacitinib. All receptors derive from a human donor with alopecia areata.

Turning to this clone: One junction end does not reproduce the germline sequence, and a read error may be involved. V gene TRBV7-7 combines with J gene TRBJ2-1, with 16 nucleotides matching TRBD2. This CDR3 has 16 amino acids. The germline gives CDR1 SSHAT, CDR2 FNYEAQ (reference sequence). This CDR3 is CASSPTGTSGRGEQFF. DNA of the CDR3: TGTGCTAGCAGCCCGACCGGGACTAGCGGGAGGGGTGAGCAGTTCTTC.

This clone was observed a few times. The chain employs TRBV7-8 and TRBJ2-2; the D gene is possibly TRBD1 (6 bases). This CDR3 has 15 amino acids. In germline, CDR1 is SGHVS, CDR2 FQNEAQ. Deletions cut 7 bases from V and 3 bases from J, with 15 bases between. As DNA, the CDR3 is TGTGCCAGCATCCTCCGGGACATCTACACCGGGGAGCTGTTTTTT. Translated, it gives CASILRDIYTGELFF.

This clone was observed once. This sequence joins TRBV15 and TRBJ2-1; D is possibly TRBD2 (5 bases). CDR1 is LNHNV and CDR2 is YYDKDF in the germline V gene (reference sequence). With 6 bases removed from V and 0 bases from J, the gap between germline ends came to 18 bases. The CDR3 length is 17 residues. This CDR3 reads CATRTSAGRSSYNEQFF. CDR3 coding DNA: TGTGCCACCAGGACTTCCGCGGGCAGAAGCTCCTACAATGAGCAGTTCTTC.

V is TRBV14 and J is TRBJ2-3; D gene unclear. This CDR3 is built from 16 residues. V dropped 5 bases and J dropped 2 bases, with 17 bases sitting between them. Germline V gives CDR1 SGHDN, CDR2 FVKESK. The CDR3 loop is CASSSTLVGSTDTQYF. The CDR3 nucleotides are TGTGCCAGCAGCTCCACCCTGGTAGGATCCACAGATACGCAGTATTTT.

The chain couples TRBV4-1 to TRBJ2-2, with 8 positions matching TRBD1. Germline V gene lookup returns CDR1 MGHRA and CDR2 YSYEKL. The CDR3 runs to 15 residues. Trimming cost V 7 bases and J 0 bases; bases outside gene matches: 4. CDR3 nucleotide sequence: TGCGCCAGCAAACAGGACAGGGCGAACACCGGGGAGCTGTTTTTT. Translated, it gives CASKQDRANTGELFF.

CDR3 in DNA: TGTGCCTGGACTTCAACAGGTGGACCTGAAAAACTGTTTTTT. It yields the protein CAWTSTGGPEKLFF. The rearrangement links TRBV30 to TRBJ1-4, with a possible D match to TRBD1 (5 bases). The V and J ends lost 4 bases and 7 bases respectively, with 16 bases between them. The germline V gene encodes CDR1 GTSNPN and CDR2 SVGIG (reference sequence). The CDR3 loop spans 14 amino acids.

This clone has just one count. V is TRBV30 and J is TRBJ1-3, with D unresolved. The germline gives CDR1 GTSNPN, CDR2 SVGIG (reference sequence). Trimming stripped 7 bases from V and 0 bases from J, with 16 bases between. The CDR3 runs 15 residues. DNA of the CDR3: TGTGCCTCGGGTTTGTCGAGACTCTCTGGAAACACCATATATTTT. Its translation is CASGLSRLSGNTIYF.

The table lists this clone with a few counts. The junction differs from germline at one of its ends, possibly a read error. The genes are TRBV5-6 and TRBJ1-2; the match to TRBD1 covers 7 bases. CDR3 length equals 14 residues. CDR1 SGHDT and CDR2 YYEEEE come from the germline V gene. DNA for the CDR3: TGTGCCAGCAGGTTGGGACAGCGAGTCTATGGCTACACCTTC. Translation gives CASRLGQRVYGYTF.

This clone was picked up many times. The chain recombines TRBV5-4 with TRBJ1-2, with 8 positions matching TRBD1. Germline CDR1 and CDR2: SGHNT and YYREEE (reference sequence). Trimming removed 4 bases from V and 8 bases from J; junction bases left unmatched: 7. The CDR3 spans 13 residues. In DNA, the CDR3 is TGTGCCAGCAGCATGGACAGGGATCGGGGCTACACCTTC. Protein sequence: CASSMDRDRGYTF.

This clone appeared a single time. The chain has TRBV30 and TRBJ2-5; tentatively, D is TRBD2 (5 bases). Germline CDR1 reads GTSNPN; CDR2 reads SVGIG (reference sequence). Trimming took 0 bases from V and 5 from J, leaving 10 bases between them. CDR3 size: 13 residues. The CDR3 DNA reads as TGTGCCTGGAGTGTGGGAGATTGGGAGACCCAGTACTTC. This sequence encodes CAWSVGDWETQYF.

This clone came up a few times. V is TRBV7-9 and J is TRBJ2-2; tentatively, D is TRBD2 (5 bases). V lost 2 bases and J lost 0, with 10 bases in between. The CDR3 loop spans 16 amino acids. Germline loops: CDR1 SEHNR, CDR2 FQNEAQ (reference sequence). The CDR3: CASSLFLRANTGELFF. CDR3 sequence (DNA): TGTGCCAGCAGCTTATTCTTGAGGGCGAACACCGGGGAGCTGTTTTTT. Drawing the rest from reference TRBV7-9 and TRBJ2-2, the complete variable domain is DTGVSQNPRHKITKRGQNVTFRCDPISEHNRLYWYRQTLGQGPEFLTYFQNEAQLEKSRLLSDRFSAERPKGSFSTLEIQRTEQGDSAMYLCASSLFLRANTGELFFGEGSRLTVL.

Only a few counts were recorded for this clone. The rearrangement links TRBV9 to TRBJ1-2, with no clear D. Trimming pared 4 bases from V and 10 bases from J, leaving 11 bases between. The CDR3 contains 11 residues. The germline CDR1 and CDR2 sequences are SGDLS and YYNGEE. CDR3 amino acids: CASSSREAYTF. CDR3 nucleotides: TGTGCCAGCAGCTCGAGGGAGGCCTACACCTTC.

The rearrangement links TRBV30 to TRBJ1-1; possible D gene TRBD1, 6 bases. The CDR3 has 15 amino acids. Trimming shortened V by 5 bases and J by 1 base, and 17 bases separated the two germline ends. CDR1 GTSNPN and CDR2 SVGIG come from the germline V gene (reference sequence). This CDR3 is CAWLYPGHQNTEAFF. The CDR3 DNA sequence: TGTGCCTGGCTGTACCCGGGACACCAGAACACTGAAGCTTTCTTT.

In this sample, this clone turned up a few times. V and J are TRBV2 and TRBJ2-1; 11 bases line up with TRBD2. This CDR3 has 15 amino acids. With V trimmed by 6 bases and J by 3 bases, 4 bases remained unmatched. Germline V gene data show CDR1 as SNHLY and CDR2 as FYNNEI. CDR3 coding DNA: TGTGCCAGCAGGCCCGGGACTAGCGGCTACAATGAGCAGTTCTTC. Protein: CASRPGTSGYNEQFF.

Written as DNA, the CDR3 is TGCGCCAGCAGCTTGTGGGGGACTAGCGGGCCCACAGATACGCAGTATTTT. Its protein is CASSLWGTSGPTDTQYF. The V and J genes are TRBV5-1 and TRBJ2-3, with 12 nucleotides matching TRBD2. V lost 1 base, J lost 2 bases, and 5 bases stayed unmatched. The CDR3 runs 17 residues. The V gene's germline CDR1 is SGHRS and CDR2 YFSETQ.

This clone was found once. J is TRBJ2-3 and V is TRBV30; 11 nucleotides match TRBD2. J gave up 8 bases and V 4 bases, and 20 bases lay outside the gene matches. Germline CDR1 is GTSNPN and CDR2 is SVGIG (reference sequence). The CDR3 length is 18 residues. The CDR3: CAWTTAGLAGGRGATQYF. For the CDR3, the DNA is TGTGCCTGGACTACTGCCGGGCTAGCGGGGGGCCGAGGGGCTACGCAGTATTTT.

The genes are TRBV7-2 and TRBJ2-7, with 15 bases identical to TRBD2. CDR3 length equals 15 residues. Unmatched junction bases numbered 3, after V lost 6 bases and J lost 3 bases. Germline CDR1 is SGHTA and CDR2 is FQGNSA. This CDR3 reads CASSWTSGGVYEQYF. In DNA, the CDR3 is TGTGCCAGCAGTTGGACTAGCGGGGGGGTCTACGAGCAGTACTTC.

This chain uses TRBV11-2 with TRBJ2-7; D is possibly TRBD1 or TRBD2 (5 bases each). V dropped 5 bases and J dropped 6 bases, with 17 bases sitting between them. Per germline, CDR1 SGHAT and CDR2 FQNNGV. The CDR3 is made up of 14 amino acids. The CDR3 region has the DNA TGTGCCAGCAGCCCGGGCCTCTCCGGGGCCGAGCAGTACTTC. Amino acids: CASSPGLSGAEQYF.

V and J are TRBV5-4 and TRBJ2-3; D possibly corresponds to TRBD1 (5 bases). In germline, CDR1 is SGHNT, CDR2 YYREEE (reference sequence). The V end lost 1 base, the J end lost 4 bases, and 10 bases lay between the germline ends. The length of the CDR3 is 14 residues. The CDR3 region is CASSLQGAADTQYF. The CDR3 DNA is TGTGCCAGCAGCTTGCAAGGGGCGGCAGATACGCAGTATTTT.